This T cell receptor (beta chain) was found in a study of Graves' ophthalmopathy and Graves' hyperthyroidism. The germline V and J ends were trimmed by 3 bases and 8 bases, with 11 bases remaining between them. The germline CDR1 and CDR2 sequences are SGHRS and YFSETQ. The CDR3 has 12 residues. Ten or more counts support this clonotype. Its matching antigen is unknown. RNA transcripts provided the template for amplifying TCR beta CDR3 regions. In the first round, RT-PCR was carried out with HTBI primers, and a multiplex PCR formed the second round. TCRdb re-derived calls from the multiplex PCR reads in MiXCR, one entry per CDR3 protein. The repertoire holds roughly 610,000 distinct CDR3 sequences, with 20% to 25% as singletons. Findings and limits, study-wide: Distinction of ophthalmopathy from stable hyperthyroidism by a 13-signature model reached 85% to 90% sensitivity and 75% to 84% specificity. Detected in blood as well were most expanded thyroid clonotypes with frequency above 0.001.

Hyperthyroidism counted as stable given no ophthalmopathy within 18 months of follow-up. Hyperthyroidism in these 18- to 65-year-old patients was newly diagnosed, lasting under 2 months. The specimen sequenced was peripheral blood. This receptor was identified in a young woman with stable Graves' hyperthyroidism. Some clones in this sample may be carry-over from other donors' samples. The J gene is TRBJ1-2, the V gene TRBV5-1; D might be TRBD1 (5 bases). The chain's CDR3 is CASSSRGEGYTF. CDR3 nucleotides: TGCGCCAGCAGCTCAAGGGGTGAAGGCTACACCTTC.